This T cell receptor beta chain was recovered during a study of cytomegalovirus exposure and HLA in healthy donors. Germline trimming cut 4 bases from V and 1 base from J; bases unmatched to any gene: 5. The germline CDR1 and CDR2 sequences are MDHEN and SYDVKM. The CDR3 covers 16 residues. Broader study findings: Confirmation in vitro established that three CMV-associated chains were specific for CMV antigens.

Primers for the PCR totalled 60 Vbeta and 13 Jbeta. Using immunoSEQ multiplex PCR, the repertoire was profiled, and TCRdb retains in-frame clones only, with some absent. The sample lists 150,000 to 200,000 clones; about 79% were seen once. On this clone: What it recognizes is unknown. Other nucleotide sequences in the sample specify the same CDR3.

The TCR sequence derives from a woman between 50 and 59 years old in good health and CMV-seronegative. J is TRBJ2-2 and V is TRBV28; 8 positions match TRBD1. The sequenced sample was PBMCs. This CDR3 is CASSSPGTGNTGELFF. The CDR3 region has the DNA TGTGCCAGCAGTTCCCCCGGGACAGGGAACACCGGGGAGCTGTTTTTT.